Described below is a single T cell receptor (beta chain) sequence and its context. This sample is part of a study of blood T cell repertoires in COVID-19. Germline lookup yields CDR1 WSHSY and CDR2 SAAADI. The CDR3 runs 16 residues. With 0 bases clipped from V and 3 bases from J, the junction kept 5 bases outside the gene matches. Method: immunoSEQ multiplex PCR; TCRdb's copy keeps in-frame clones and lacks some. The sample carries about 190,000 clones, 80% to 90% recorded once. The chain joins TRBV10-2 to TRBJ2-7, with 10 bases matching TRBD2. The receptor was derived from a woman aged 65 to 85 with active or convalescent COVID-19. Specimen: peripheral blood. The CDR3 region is CASSESLAGAIYEQYF. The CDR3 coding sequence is TGCGCCAGCAGTGAGTCTCTAGCGGGAGCTATCTACGAGCAGTACTTC.